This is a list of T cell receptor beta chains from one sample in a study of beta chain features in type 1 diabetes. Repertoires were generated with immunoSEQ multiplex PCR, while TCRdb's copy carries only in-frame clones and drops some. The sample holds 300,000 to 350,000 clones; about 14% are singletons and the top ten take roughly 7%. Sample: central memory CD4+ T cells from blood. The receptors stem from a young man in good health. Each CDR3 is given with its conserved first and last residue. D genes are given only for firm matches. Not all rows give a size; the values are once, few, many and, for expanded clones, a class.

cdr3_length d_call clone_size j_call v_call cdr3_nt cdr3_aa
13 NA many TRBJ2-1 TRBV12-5 TGTGCTAGTGGTCCACCGGGTTACAATGAGCAGTTCTTC CASGPPGYNEQFF
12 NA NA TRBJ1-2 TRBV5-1 TGCGCCAGCAGCCCGTTGGGGGCTGGCTACACCTTC CASSPLGAGYTF
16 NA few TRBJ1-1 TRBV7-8 TGTGCCAGCAGCCCAAGACAGGCAGGCTTCGGCGCTGAAGCTTTCTTT CASSPRQAGFGAEAFF
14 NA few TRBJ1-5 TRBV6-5 TGTGCCAGCAGTTACGGGGGTCCCAATCAGCCCCAGCATTTT CASSYGGPNQPQHF
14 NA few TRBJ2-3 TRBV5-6 TGTGCCAGCAGCTTGGGCAGACCCACAGATACGCAGTATTTT CASSLGRPTDTQYF
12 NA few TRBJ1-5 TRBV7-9 TGTGCCAGCAGCTTAGGGGACCAGCCCCAGCATTTT CASSLGDQPQHF
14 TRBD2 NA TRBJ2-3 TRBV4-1 TGCGCCAGCAGGCGGGAGTTGGGCACAGATACGCAGTATTTT CASRRELGTDTQYF
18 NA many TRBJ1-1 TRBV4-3 TGCGCCAGCAGCCTGTGGGGGCGCACTAGGGGAATGAACACTGAAGCTTTCTTT CASSLWGRTRGMNTEAFF
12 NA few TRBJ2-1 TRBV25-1 TGTGCCAGCAGTGAAAGGGGTATGGAGCAGTTCTTC CASSERGMEQFF
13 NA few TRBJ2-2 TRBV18 TGTGCCAGCTCACCACTCCCCACCGGGGAGCTGTTTTTT CASSPLPTGELFF
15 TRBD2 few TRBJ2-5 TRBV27 TGTGCCAGCAGTTTCCGTTGGGGGGGCCAAGAGACCCAGTACTTC CASSFRWGGQETQYF
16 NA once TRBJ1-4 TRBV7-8 TGTGCCAGCAGCTTACCCTCCCCAAGGCAGCTCGAAAAACTGTTTTTT CASSLPSPRQLEKLFF
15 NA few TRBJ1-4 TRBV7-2 TGTGCCAGCAGCTTGGGTTCGGGGTTAAACGAAAAACTGTTTTTT CASSLGSGLNEKLFF
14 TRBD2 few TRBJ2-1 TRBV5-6 TGTGCCAGCATTAAGGGACTAGGGGTGGGTGAGCAGTTCTTC CASIKGLGVGEQFF
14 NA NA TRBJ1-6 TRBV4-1 TGCGCCAGCAGCCAAGGGCAGGGGAATTCACCCCTCCACTTT CASSQGQGNSPLHF
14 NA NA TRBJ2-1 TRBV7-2 TGTGCCAGCAGCTTAGCCGTAAGTTTCAATGAGCAGTTCTTC CASSLAVSFNEQFF
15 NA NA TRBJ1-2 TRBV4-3 TGCGCCAGCAGACTATCTCAGACCGTCAACTATGGCTACACCTTC CASRLSQTVNYGYTF
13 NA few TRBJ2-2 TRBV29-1 TGCAGCGTTGACATACTACTCACCGGGGAGCTGTTTTTT CSVDILLTGELFF
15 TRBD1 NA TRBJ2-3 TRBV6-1 TGTGCCAGTCTTACAGGGGCACGAACAACAGATACGCAGTATTTT CASLTGARTTDTQYF
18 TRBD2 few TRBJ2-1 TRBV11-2 TGTGCCAGCAGCTTAGCGTTGCTAGCGGGGGGGATCTACAATGAGCAGTTCTTC CASSLALLAGGIYNEQFF
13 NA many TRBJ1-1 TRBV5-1 TGCGCCAGCAGCTTGACCCCGCTACAGGGAGCTTTCTTT CASSLTPLQGAFF
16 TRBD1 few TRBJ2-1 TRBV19 TGTGCCAGTAGTATCCCGGACAGGGGGTTTATGAATGAGCAGTTCTTC CASSIPDRGFMNEQFF
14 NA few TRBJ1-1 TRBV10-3 TGTGCCATCAGTGAGTCTGGCGGGCACACTGAAGCTTTCTTT CAISESGGHTEAFF